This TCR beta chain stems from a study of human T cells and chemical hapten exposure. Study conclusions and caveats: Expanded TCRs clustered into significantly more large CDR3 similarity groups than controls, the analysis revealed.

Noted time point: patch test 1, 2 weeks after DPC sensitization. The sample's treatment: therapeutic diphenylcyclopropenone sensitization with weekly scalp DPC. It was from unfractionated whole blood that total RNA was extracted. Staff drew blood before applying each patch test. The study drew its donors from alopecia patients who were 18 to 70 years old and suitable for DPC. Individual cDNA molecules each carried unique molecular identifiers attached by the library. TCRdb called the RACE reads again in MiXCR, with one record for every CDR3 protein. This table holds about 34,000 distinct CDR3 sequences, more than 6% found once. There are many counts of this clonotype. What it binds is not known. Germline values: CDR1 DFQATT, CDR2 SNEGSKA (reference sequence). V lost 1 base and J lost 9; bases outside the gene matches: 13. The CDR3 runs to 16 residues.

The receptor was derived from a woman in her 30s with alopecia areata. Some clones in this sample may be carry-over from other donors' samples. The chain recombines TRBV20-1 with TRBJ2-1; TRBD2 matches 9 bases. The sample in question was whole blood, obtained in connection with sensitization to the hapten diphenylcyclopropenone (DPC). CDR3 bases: TGCAGTGCTAGAGCCGGCGGGGTAGCGGGGGTAGGTGAGCAGTTCTTC. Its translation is CSARAGGVAGVGEQFF.